The 16 T cell receptor beta chains listed next were all sequenced from one sample in a study of cytomegalovirus exposure and HLA in healthy donors. Researchers ran the PCR with 60 Vbeta and 13 Jbeta primers. Sequenced by immunoSEQ multiplex PCR; TCRdb stores in-frame clones only, minus some. The sample includes 100,000 to 150,000 clones. Material: PBMCs. All receptors come from a man between 18 and 29 years old in good health and CMV-seronegative.

For this clone: At one end the junction does not follow the germline gene, possibly because of a read error. Other nucleotide sequences in the sample specify the same CDR3. The chain couples TRBV29-1 to TRBJ1-1; 7 bases map to TRBD1. Looked up from germline, CDR1 is SQVTM and CDR2 is ANQGSEA. The CDR3 contains 12 residues. DNA of the CDR3: TGCAGCGTTACAGGGGCCAACACTGAAGCCTTCTTT. It specifies CSVTGANTEAFF.

The CDR3 DNA is TGTGCCAGCAGTTACTCGATGGGCGGGGAAATTTGGTACTTC. It translates to CASSYSMGGEIWYF. This sequence joins TRBV6-5 and TRBJ2-7, with D perhaps matching TRBD2 (6 bases). There are 14 residues in the CDR3. Germline CDR1 MNHEY, CDR2 SVGAGI. V lost 0 bases and J lost 12, with 18 bases in between.

This sequence joins TRBV4-1 and TRBJ2-7, with D perhaps matching TRBD1 (6 bases). The germline CDR1 and CDR2 sequences are MGHRA and YSYEKL. The CDR3 has 16 amino acids. V was shortened by 1 base and J by 6 bases, with 19 bases between the two germline ends. CDR3: CASSQGEGAGVVEQYF. The CDR3 DNA follows: TGCGCCAGCAGCCAAGGCGAAGGGGCAGGGGTCGTCGAGCAGTACTTC.

The rearrangement uses TRBV5-1 and TRBJ2-3, with 12 nucleotides matching TRBD1. The germline gives CDR1 SGHRS, CDR2 YFSETQ. The V segment lost 3 bases and the J segment 4 bases; nucleotides outside the gene matches: 9. This CDR3 spans 17 amino acids. The CDR3 loop is CASSSPSGTGGADTQYF. CDR3 DNA sequence: TGCGCCAGCAGCTCCCCCTCCGGGACAGGGGGCGCAGATACGCAGTATTTT.

The V call is TRBV7-2, the J call TRBJ2-5; 9 bases align to TRBD2. Gene TRBJ2-7 matches the end of the DNA better, so the J call may be wrong. The V gene's germline CDR1 is SGHTA and CDR2 FQGNSA. The CDR3 totals 15 residues. The CDR3 protein is CASSRAASGNYEQYF. The CDR3 coding sequence is TGTGCCAGCAGCCGTGCCGCTAGCGGGAATTACGAGCAGTACTTC.

The chain joins TRBV27 to TRBJ2-7, with 10 bases matching TRBD1. Losses at the gene ends were 5 bases for V and 1 base for J; bases not matched to a gene: 5. The CDR3 sequence is 15 residues long. The germline CDR1 and CDR2 sequences are MNHEY and SMNVEV (reference sequence). Here the CDR3 reads CASSEPGQGSYEQYF. CDR3 bases: TGTGCCAGCAGTGAACCGGGACAGGGGTCCTACGAGCAGTACTTC.

The V call is TRBV25-1, the J call TRBJ1-5, with D uncertain. Trimming pared 7 bases from V and 4 bases from J, leaving 11 bases between. The germline V gene has CDR1 MGHDK and CDR2 SYGVNS. The CDR3 spans 13 residues. The CDR3 DNA sequence: TGTGCCAGCACCCAAGGAGGGAATCAGCCCCAGCATTTT. Its protein is CASTQGGNQPQHF.

The gene calls are TRBV5-4 and TRBJ1-2; D is unresolved. The CDR3 is made up of 11 amino acids. The germline CDR1 and CDR2 sequences are SGHNT and YYREEE (reference sequence). V lost 3 bases and J lost 7, with 7 bases in between. For the CDR3, the DNA is TGTGCCAGCAGCTCCCGTCGTGGCTACACCTTC. It codes for CASSSRRGYTF.

The rearrangement joins TRBV28 to TRBJ1-2; no clear D. The CDR3 has 14 residues. Trimming left V 1 base short and J 7 bases short, with 13 bases between. The germline V gene encodes CDR1 MDHEN and CDR2 SYDVKM. The CDR3 DNA follows: TGTGCCAGCAGTTTATCGAGGGTCTCGGGTGGCTACACCTTC. This sequence encodes CASSLSRVSGGYTF.

The rearrangement links TRBV18 to TRBJ1-1, with D perhaps matching TRBD1 (6 bases). Germline CDR1 KGHSH, CDR2 LQKENI. CDR3 length: 13 amino acids. The ends were cut back, 6 bases at V and 3 bases at J, with 11 bases in the middle. The chain's CDR3 is CASSQYRDTEAFF. The CDR3 DNA follows: TGTGCCAGCTCCCAGTACAGGGACACTGAAGCTTTCTTT.

In DNA form, the CDR3 reads TGCGCCAGCAGCTCCCTTCCGGGACAGGAGGAGACCCAGTACTTC. Its translation: CASSSLPGQEETQYF. V usage is TRBV5-1 and J usage is TRBJ2-5, with 8 bases identical to TRBD1. The CDR3 contains 15 residues. With 3 bases clipped from V and 5 bases from J, the junction kept 9 bases outside the gene matches. Germline CDR1 and CDR2: SGHRS and YFSETQ. The full variable domain, in which reference TRBV5-1 and TRBJ2-5 provide the parts outside the CDR3, is KAGVTQTPRYLIKTRGQQVTLSCSPISGHRSVSWYQQTPGQGLQFLFEYFSETQRNKGNFPGRFSGRQFSNSRSEMNVSTLELGDSALYLCASSSLPGQEETQYFGPGTRLLVL.

J is TRBJ2-7 and V is TRBV2; TRBD1 is a possible D gene (6 bases). Trimming pared 8 bases from V and 3 bases from J, leaving 17 bases between. The CDR3 is 14 amino acids. Germline CDR1 reads SNHLY; CDR2 reads FYNNEI. The CDR3 loop is CASADRTYLYEQYF. The DNA for the CDR3 is TGTGCCAGCGCCGACAGGACATATCTCTACGAGCAGTACTTC.

This chain joins TRBV2 and TRBJ1-5; possibly TRBD1 for D (5 bases). The CDR3 consists of 16 residues. V lost 7 bases and J lost 2, with 18 bases in between. CDR1 and CDR2 from the germline V gene are SNHLY and FYNNEI. The CDR3 DNA follows: TGTGCCAGCAAACCCGAGGGCGGGGGTGGCAATCAGCCCCAGCATTTT. The encoded protein is CASKPEGGGGNQPQHF.

The rearrangement links TRBV5-1 to TRBJ1-4; 7 bases are shared with TRBD1. There are 16 residues in the CDR3. J was trimmed by 2 bases and V by 4 bases; bases with no gene match: 8. Germline values: CDR1 SGHRS, CDR2 YFSETQ. The chain's CDR3 is CASSLPTGATNEKLFF. As DNA, the CDR3 is TGCGCCAGCAGCCTACCAACAGGGGCGACTAATGAAAAACTGTTTTTT.

The J gene is TRBJ1-5, the V gene TRBV6-6; 8 bases are shared with TRBD1. With V trimmed by 7 bases and J by 6 bases, 8 bases remained unmatched. CDR1 and CDR2 (germline): MNHNY, SVGAGI (reference sequence). This CDR3 is 14 amino acids long. CDR3 DNA sequence: TGTGCCAGCAACGGACAGGGTGTAGCTCAGCCCCAGCATTTT. Protein sequence: CASNGQGVAQPQHF.

V gene TRBV25-1 combines with J gene TRBJ1-1, with unresolved D. Germline CDR1 is MGHDK and CDR2 is SYGVNS. CDR3 length: 11 residues. Trimming removed 4 bases from V and 11 bases from J, with 11 bases in between. In nucleotides, the CDR3 is TGTGCCAGCAGTGGGGCTCGGAGGGCTTTCTTT. Encoded protein: CASSGARRAFF.